The rows below give T cell receptor beta chains drawn from one sample of a study of OX40 agonist ivuxolimab in advanced cancers. Measured with immunoSEQ multiplex PCR; TCRdb has only the in-frame clones, and not every one. The table records around 53,000 clones, about nine tenths of them present only once. The sequencing here drew on CD4+ or CD8+ T cells sorted from blood, taken in a trial of the OX40 agonist ivuxolimab. The receptors here all came from an adult with an advanced solid tumor such as melanoma, head and neck, liver or kidney cancer. Both conserved end residues are trimmed from each CDR3.

j_gene	v_gene	CDR3aa
TRBJ2-7	TRBV11-2	ASSLDLPSGRLEQY
TRBJ1-5	TRBV2	ASSIGRDRGAQPQH
TRBJ1-1	TRBV5-1	ASSYRQGTEAF
TRBJ1-5	TRBV28	ASSPPGPPFSQPQH
TRBJ2-3	TRBV19	ASSISGTSTDTQY
TRBJ2-2	TRBV6-6	ASSYITGGAPGELF
TRBJ1-1	TRBV7-2	ASSLARGSEAF
TRBJ1-3	TRBV28	ASRIAETGGNTIY
TRBJ2-1	TRBV7-3	ASSLYASAYNEQF
TRBJ2-7	TRBV11-1	ASNSGTSTAEQY
TRBJ1-6	TRBV28	ATLEGTGNSPLH
TRBJ2-2	TRBV29-1	SGLTGGTGELF
TRBJ2-2	TRBV9	ASSPQLSTGELF
TRBJ2-5	TRBV5-6	ASSLSTGGSETQY
TRBJ2-5	TRBV5-4	ASSGTSGVQETQY
TRBJ2-3	TRBV19	ASTSGESTDTQY
TRBJ1-3	TRBV28	ASSLLLPGNTIY
TRBJ1-1	TRBV28	ASIRGGQQGIAF
TRBJ2-1	TRBV7-3	ASGSGRDNEQF
TRBJ1-3	TRBV7-9	ASSLAGGVSGNTIY
TRBJ2-3	TRBV6-5	ASRRDRAADTQY
TRBJ2-7	TRBV18	ASSPRALYEQY
TRBJ2-3	TRBV23-1	ASSQDSTDTQY
TRBJ2-7	TRBV28	ASSTGLHNEQY
TRBJ1-5	TRBV9	ASSVGHLNQPQH
TRBJ1-5	TRBV23-1	ASSQEKIEGQFNQPQH
TRBJ1-5	TRBV5-6	ASSWGQGLNQPQH
TRBJ2-1	TRBV19	ASSITRTQQF
TRBJ2-7	TRBV2	ASSQDRYEQY
TRBJ2-7	TRBV19	ASSIEPGQLHSYEQY
TRBJ1-2	TRBV6-5	ASSLQGTNYGYT
TRBJ2-1	TRBV27	ASRGGTGGSYNEQF
TRBJ2-2	TRBV5-1	ASSLVSRQKTGELF
TRBJ2-3	TRBV19	ASSIAGGRRTDTQY
TRBJ2-7	TRBV19	ASRNPGLAGGNEQY
TRBJ2-5	TRBV9	ASSQGLAGVQQY
TRBJ2-7	TRBV6-1	ASSERRGEQY
TRBJ1-3	TRBV29-1	SVNRRLSGNTIY
TRBJ2-2	TRBV5-4	ASSHGTSGSAGELF
TRBJ2-7	TRBV14	ASSRDRGSAWEQY
TRBJ1-2	TRBV28	ASRIMRAGLAYGYT
TRBJ1-2	TRBV27	ASSPNYLRLTDNYGYT
TRBJ2-3	TRBV19	ASSIWGSTDTQY
TRBJ1-5	TRBV7-8	ASSLFGAAQPQH
TRBJ2-1	TRBV6-6	ASSYIAGLAGNEQF
TRBJ1-1	TRBV11-3	ASSLGLGGDTEAF
TRBJ1-5	TRBV19	ASSIDFMPVGDQPQH
TRBJ2-3	TRBV18	ASSPGAGGRTGDTQY
TRBJ2-6	TRBV27	ASSLSGSTGANVLT
TRBJ2-3	TRBV5-1	ASKTAGGGVDTQY
TRBJ2-3	TRBV2	ASSEARLADTDTQY
TRBJ2-2	TRBV7-2	ASSPGLAGSTGELF
TRBJ2-1	TRBV4-1	ARFVGYNEQF
TRBJ2-7	TRBV5-4	ASSPSGGNYEQY
TRBJ2-5	TRBV10-1	ASSPGRNQETQY
TRBJ1-6	TRBV30	AWSVGTPENNSPLH
TRBJ1-5	TRBV30	AWSATFSNQPQH
TRBJ2-1	TRBV6-4	ASSPLAASYNEQF
TRBJ1-1	TRBV19	ASSPRDRGQSAF
TRBJ1-1	TRBV15	ATSRDLGAGTEAF